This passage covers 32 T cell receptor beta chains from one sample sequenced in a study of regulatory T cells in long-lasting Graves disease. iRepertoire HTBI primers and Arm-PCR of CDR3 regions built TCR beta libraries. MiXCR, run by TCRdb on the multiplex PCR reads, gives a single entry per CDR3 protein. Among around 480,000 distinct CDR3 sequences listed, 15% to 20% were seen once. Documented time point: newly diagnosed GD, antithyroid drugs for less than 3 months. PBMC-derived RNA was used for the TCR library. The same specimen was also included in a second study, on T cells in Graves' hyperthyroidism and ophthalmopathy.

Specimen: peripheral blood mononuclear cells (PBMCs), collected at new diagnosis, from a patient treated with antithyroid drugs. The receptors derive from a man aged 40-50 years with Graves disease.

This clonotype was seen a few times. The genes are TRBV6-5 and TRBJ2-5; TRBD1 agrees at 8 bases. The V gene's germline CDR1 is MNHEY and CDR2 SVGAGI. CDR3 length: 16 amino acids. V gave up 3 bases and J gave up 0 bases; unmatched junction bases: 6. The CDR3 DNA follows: TGTGCCAGCAGTTATCTAACAGGGGGGTACCAAGAGACCCAGTACTTC. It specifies CASSYLTGGYQETQYF.

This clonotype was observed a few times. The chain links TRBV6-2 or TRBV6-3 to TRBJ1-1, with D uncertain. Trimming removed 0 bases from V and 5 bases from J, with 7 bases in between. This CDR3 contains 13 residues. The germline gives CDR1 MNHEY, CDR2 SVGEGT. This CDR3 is CASSYSRMTEAFF. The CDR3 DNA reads TGTGCCAGCAGTTACTCGAGGATGACTGAAGCTTTCTTT.

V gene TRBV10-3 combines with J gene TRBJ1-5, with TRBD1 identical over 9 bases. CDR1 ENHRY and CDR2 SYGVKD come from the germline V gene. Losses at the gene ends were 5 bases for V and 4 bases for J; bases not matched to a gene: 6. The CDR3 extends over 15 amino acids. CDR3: CAISPGTGINQPQHF. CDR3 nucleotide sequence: TGTGCCATCAGTCCCGGGACAGGGATAAATCAGCCCCAGCATTTT.

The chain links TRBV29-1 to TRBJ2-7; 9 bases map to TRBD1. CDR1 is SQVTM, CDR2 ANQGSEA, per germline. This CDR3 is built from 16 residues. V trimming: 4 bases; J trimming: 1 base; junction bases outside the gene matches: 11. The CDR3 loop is CSVVGKRDRASYEQYF. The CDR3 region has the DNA TGCAGCGTTGTCGGGAAAAGGGACAGGGCGTCCTACGAGCAGTACTTC.

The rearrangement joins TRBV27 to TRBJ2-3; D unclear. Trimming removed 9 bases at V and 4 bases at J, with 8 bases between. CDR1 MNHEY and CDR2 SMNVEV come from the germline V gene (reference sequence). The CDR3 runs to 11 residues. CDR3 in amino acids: CASLRADTQYF. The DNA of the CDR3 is TGTGCCAGTCTTCGCGCAGATACGCAGTATTTT.

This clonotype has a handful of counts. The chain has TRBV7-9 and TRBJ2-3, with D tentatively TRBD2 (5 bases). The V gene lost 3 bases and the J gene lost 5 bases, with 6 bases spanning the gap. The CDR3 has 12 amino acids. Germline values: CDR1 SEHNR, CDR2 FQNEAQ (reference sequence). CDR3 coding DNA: TGTGCCAGCAGCTTTGAGGGAGATACGCAGTATTTT. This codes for CASSFEGDTQYF.

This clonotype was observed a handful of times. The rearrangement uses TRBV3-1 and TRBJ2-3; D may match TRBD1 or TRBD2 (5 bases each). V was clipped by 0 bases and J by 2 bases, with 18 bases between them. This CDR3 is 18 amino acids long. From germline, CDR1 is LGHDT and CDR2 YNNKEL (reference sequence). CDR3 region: CASSQDGTTRIITDTQYF. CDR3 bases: TGTGCCAGCAGCCAAGACGGGACCACCCGAATAATCACAGATACGCAGTATTTT.

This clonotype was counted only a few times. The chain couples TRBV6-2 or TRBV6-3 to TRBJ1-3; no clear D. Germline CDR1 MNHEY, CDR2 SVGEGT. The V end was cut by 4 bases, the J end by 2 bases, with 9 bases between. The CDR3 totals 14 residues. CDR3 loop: CASSSLKAGNTIYF. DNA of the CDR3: TGTGCCAGCAGTTCTCTAAAAGCTGGAAACACCATATATTTT.

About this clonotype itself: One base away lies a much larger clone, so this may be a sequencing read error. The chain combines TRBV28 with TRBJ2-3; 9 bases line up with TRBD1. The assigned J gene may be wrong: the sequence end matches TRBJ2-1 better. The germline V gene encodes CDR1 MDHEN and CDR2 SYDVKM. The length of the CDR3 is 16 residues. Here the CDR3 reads CASKTVFGTGNHEQFF. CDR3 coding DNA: TGTGCCAGCAAGACAGTCTTCGGGACAGGGAACCACGAGCAGTTCTTC.

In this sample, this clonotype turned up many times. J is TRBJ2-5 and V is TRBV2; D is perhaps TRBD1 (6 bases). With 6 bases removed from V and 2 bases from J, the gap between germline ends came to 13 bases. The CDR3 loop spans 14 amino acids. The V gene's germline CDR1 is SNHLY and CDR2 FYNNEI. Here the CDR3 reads CASSLGTPQETQYF. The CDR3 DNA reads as TGTGCCAGCAGCCTCGGGACACCACAAGAGACCCAGTACTTC. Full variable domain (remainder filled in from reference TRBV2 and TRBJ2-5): EPEVTQTPSHQVTQMGQEVILRCVPISNHLYFYWYRQILGQKVEFLVSFYNNEISEKSEIFDDQFSVERPDGSNFTLKIRSTKLEDSAMYFCASSLGTPQETQYFGPGTRLLVL.

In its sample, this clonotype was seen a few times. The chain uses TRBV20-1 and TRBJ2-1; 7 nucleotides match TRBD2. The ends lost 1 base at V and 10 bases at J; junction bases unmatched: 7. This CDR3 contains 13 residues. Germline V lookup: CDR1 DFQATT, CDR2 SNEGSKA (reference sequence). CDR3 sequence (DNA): TGCAGTGCTAGAGGGGCGGGGGTTTGGGAGCAGTTCTTC. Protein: CSARGAGVWEQFF.

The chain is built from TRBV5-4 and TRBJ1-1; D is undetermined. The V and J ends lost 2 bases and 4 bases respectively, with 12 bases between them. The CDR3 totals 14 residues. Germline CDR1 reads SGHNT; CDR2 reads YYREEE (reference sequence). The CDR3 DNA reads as TGTGCCAGCAGCTTTGGAGGGCAGTCCACTGAAGCTTTCTTT. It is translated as CASSFGGQSTEAFF.

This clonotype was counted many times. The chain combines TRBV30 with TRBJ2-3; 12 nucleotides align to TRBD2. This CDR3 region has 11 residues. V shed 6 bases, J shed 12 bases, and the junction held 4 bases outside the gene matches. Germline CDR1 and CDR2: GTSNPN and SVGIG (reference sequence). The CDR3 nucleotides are TGTGCCTGCCTGACTAGCGGGAGTCAGTATTTT. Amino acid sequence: CACLTSGSQYF.

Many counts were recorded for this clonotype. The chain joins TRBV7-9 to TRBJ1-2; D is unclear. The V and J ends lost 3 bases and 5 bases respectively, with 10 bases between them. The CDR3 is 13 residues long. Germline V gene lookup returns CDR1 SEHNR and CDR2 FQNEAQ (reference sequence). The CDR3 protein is CASSFGQLYGYTF. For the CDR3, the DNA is TGTGCCAGCAGCTTCGGGCAGCTTTATGGCTACACCTTC.

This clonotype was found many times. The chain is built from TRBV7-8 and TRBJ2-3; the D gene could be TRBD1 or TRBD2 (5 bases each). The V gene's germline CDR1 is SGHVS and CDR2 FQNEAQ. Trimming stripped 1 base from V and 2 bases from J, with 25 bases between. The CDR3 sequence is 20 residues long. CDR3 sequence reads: CASSLVAGTSPRSPTDTQYF. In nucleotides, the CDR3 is TGTGCCAGCAGCTTAGTGGCAGGGACCTCCCCCCGTTCCCCCACAGATACGCAGTATTTT.

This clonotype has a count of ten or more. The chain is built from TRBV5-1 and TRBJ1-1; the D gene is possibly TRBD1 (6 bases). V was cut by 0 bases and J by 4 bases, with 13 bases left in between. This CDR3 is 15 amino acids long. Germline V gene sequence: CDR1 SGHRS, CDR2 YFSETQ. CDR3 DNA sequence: TGCGCCAGCAGCTTGGGGGGGGGCCCAAGCACTGAAGCTTTCTTT. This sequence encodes CASSLGGGPSTEAFF.

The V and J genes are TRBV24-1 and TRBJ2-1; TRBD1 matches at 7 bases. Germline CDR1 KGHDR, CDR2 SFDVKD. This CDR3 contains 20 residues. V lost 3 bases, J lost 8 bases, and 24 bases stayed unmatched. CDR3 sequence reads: CATSDQRTGKSGTRFHEQFF. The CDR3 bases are TGTGCCACCAGTGATCAACGGACAGGAAAGTCCGGGACAAGGTTCCATGAGCAGTTCTTC.

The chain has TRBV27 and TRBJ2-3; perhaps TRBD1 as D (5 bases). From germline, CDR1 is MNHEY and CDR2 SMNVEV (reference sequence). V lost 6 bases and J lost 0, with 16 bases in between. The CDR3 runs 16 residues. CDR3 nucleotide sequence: TGTGCCAGCAGGGGGCTCGCAAGTAGAAGCACAGATACGCAGTATTTT. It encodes CASRGLASRSTDTQYF.

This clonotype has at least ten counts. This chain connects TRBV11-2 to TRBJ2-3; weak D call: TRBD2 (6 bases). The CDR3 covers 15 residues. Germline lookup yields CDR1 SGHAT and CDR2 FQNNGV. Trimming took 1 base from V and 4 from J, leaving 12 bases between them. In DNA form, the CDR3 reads TGTGCCAGCAGCTTAGGTGGGGAGGCTTCAGATACGCAGTATTTT. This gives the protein CASSLGGEASDTQYF.

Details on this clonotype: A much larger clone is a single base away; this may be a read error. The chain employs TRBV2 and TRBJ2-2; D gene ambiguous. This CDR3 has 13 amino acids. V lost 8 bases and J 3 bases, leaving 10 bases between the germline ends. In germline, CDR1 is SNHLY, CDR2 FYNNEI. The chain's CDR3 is CASGNPDTGELFF. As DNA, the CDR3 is TGTGCCAGCGGGAATCCGGACACCGGGGAGCTGTTTTTT.

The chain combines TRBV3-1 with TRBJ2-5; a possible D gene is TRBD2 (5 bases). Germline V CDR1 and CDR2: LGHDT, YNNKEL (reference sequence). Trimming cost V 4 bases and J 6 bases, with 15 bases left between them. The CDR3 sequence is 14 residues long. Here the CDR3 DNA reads TGTGCCAGCAGCCCTCGGACTCCTATTAAGACCCAGTACTTC. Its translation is CASSPRTPIKTQYF.

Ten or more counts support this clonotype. CDR3 sequence (DNA): TGTGCCAGCAGTTCAACCACCAAAGCTTTCTTT. Residues: CASSSTTKAFF. This rearrangement joins TRBV28 to TRBJ1-1; no clear D gene. V gave up 4 bases and J gave up 9 bases, with 9 bases separating them. Germline CDR1 MDHEN, CDR2 SYDVKM. CDR3 length: 11 residues.

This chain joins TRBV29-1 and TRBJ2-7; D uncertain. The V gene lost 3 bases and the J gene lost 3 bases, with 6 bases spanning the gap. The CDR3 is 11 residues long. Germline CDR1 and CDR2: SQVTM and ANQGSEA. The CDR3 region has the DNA TGCAGCGTTGAGGCCCTCTACGAGCAGTACTTC. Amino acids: CSVEALYEQYF.

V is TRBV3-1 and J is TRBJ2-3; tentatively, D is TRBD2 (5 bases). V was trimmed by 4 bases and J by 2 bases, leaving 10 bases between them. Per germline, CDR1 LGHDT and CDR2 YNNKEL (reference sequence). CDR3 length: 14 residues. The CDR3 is CASSPEGFTDTQYF. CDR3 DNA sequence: TGTGCCAGCAGCCCTGAGGGTTTCACAGATACGCAGTATTTT.

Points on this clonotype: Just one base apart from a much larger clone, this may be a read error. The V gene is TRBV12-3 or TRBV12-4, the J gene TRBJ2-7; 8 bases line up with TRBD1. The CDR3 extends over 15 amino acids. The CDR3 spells CAGSPGQGEYYEQYF. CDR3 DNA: TGTGCCGGCAGTCCTGGACAGGGCGAATACTACGAGCAGTACTTC.

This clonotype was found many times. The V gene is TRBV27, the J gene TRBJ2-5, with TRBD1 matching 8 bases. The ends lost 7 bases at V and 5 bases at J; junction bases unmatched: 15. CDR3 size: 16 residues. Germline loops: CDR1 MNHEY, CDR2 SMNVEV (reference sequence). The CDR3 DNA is TGTGCCAGCAAACTTTTCGCCAGGGGGCCAGGGGAGACCCAGTACTTC. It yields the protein CASKLFARGPGETQYF.

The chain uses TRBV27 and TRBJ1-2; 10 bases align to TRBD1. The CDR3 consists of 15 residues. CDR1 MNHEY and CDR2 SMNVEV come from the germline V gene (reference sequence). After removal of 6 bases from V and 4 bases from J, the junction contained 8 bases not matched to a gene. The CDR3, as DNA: TGTGCCAGCAGCTCTAGACAGGGGGCAAGCTATGGCTACACCTTC. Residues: CASSSRQGASYGYTF.

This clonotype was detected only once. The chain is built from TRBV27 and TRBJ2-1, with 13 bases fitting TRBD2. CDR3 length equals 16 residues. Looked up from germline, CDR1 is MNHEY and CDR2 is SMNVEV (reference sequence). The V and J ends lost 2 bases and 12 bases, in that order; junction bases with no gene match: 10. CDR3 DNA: TGTGCCAGCAGTTTACCGACTAGCGGGAGGCAATTTAGGCAGTTCTTC. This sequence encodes CASSLPTSGRQFRQFF.

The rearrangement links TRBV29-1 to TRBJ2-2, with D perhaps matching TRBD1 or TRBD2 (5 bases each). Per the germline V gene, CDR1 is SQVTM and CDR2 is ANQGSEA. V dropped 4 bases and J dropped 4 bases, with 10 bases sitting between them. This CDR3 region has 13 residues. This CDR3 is CSVARGATGELFF. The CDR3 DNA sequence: TGCAGCGTTGCCCGGGGCGCCACCGGGGAGCTGTTTTTT.

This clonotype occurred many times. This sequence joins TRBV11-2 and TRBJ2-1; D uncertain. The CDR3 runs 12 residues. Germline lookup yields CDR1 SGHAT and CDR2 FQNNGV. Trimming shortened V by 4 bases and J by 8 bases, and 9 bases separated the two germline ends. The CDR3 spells CASSSLLYEQFF. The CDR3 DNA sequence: TGTGCCAGCAGCTCCCTTTTATATGAGCAGTTCTTC.

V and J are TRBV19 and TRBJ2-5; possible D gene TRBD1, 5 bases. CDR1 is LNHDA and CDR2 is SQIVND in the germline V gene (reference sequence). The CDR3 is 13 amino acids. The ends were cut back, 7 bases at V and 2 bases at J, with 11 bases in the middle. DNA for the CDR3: TGTGCCAGTACCAGGGAAGGGCAAGAGACCCAGTACTTC. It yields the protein CASTREGQETQYF.

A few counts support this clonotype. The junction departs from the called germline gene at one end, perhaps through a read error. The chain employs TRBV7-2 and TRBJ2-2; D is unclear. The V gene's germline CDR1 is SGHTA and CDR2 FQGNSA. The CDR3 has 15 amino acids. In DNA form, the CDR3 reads TGCGCCAGCAGCTTAACTCGGACGAACACCGGGGAGCTGTTTTTT. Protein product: CASSLTRTNTGELFF.